This T cell receptor beta chain derives from a study of response to subunit inactivated influenza vaccine. General study results and limits: It was suggested by the authors that few new T cells are recruited by each seasonal influenza vaccination.

TCRdb used MiXCR to reprocess the RT-PCR reads, holding one entry per CDR3 protein. This sample carries 500,000 to 750,000 distinct CDR3 sequences, approximately 14% of them seen once, and the ten largest clones take 11%. Germline assignment: CDR1 DFQATT and CDR2 SNEGSKA (reference sequence). The V end lost 7 bases, the J end lost 9 bases, and 18 bases lay between the germline ends. This CDR3 comprises 12 residues. The sample holds a few counts of this clonotype. The antigen is unknown. The chain uses TRBV20-1 and TRBJ2-5; weak D call: TRBD1 (6 bases). This TCR was sampled from a man aged 45 to 65 who received an inactivated influenza vaccine. The specimen comprised PBMCs from blood, sampled roughly 13 days after vaccination. CDR3 in DNA: TGCAGTGGCAGGGGCCCCGAGTTGTCCCAGTACTTC. Translation gives CSGRGPELSQYF.